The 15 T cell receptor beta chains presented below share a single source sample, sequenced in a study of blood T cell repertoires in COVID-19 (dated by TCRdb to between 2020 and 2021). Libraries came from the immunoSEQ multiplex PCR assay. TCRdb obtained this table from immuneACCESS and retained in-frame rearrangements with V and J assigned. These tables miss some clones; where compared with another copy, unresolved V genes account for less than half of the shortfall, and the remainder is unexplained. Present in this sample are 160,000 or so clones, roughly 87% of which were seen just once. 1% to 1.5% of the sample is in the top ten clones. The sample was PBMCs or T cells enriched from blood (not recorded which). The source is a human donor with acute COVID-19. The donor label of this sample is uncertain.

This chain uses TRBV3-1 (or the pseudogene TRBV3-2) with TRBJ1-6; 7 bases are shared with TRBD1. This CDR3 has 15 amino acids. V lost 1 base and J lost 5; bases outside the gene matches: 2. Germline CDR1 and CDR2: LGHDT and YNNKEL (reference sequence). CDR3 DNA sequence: TGTGCCAGCAGCCAAGGCACAGGGGATAATTCACCCCTCCACTTT. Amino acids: CASSQGTGDNSPLHF.

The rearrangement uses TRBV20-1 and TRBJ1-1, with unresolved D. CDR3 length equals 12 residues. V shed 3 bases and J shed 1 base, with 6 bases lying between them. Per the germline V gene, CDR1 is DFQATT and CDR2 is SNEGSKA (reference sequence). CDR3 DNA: TGCAGTGCTAGTTACAAGAACACTGAAGCTTTCTTT. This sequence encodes CSASYKNTEAFF.

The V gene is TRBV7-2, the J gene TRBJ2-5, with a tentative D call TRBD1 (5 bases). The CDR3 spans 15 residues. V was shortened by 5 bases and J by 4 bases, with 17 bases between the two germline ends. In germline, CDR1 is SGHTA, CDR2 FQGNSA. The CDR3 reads CASSKDRGGRETQYF. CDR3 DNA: TGTGCCAGCAGCAAAGATAGGGGTGGCCGAGAGACCCAGTACTTC.

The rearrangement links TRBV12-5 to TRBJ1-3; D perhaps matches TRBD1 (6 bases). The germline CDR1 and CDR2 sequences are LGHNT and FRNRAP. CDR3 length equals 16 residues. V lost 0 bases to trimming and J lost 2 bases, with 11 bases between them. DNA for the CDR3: TGTGCTAGTGGTTTGGTACTTCAGGGGCCTGGAAACACCATATATTTT. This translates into CASGLVLQGPGNTIYF.

CDR3 sequence (DNA): TGTGCCAGCAGTTCCTCCTGGGCAGGCCTCTATGGCTACACCTTC. Translating gives CASSSSWAGLYGYTF. The chain joins TRBV27 to TRBJ1-2; no firm D call. The germline V gene has CDR1 MNHEY and CDR2 SMNVEV (reference sequence). This CDR3 has 15 amino acids. V dropped 4 bases and J dropped 4 bases, with 16 bases sitting between them.

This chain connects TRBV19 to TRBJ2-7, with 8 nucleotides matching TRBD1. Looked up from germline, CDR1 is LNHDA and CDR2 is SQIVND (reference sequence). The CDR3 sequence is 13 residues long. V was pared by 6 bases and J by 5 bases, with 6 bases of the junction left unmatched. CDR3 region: CASRMSGGDEQYF. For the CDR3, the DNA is TGTGCCAGTAGGATGTCAGGGGGCGACGAGCAGTACTTC.

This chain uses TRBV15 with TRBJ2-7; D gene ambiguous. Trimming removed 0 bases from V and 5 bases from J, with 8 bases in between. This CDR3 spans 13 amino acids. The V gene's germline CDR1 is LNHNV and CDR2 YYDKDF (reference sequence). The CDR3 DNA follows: TGTGCCACCAGCAGAGATAGTAGCAACGAGCAGTACTTC. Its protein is CATSRDSSNEQYF.

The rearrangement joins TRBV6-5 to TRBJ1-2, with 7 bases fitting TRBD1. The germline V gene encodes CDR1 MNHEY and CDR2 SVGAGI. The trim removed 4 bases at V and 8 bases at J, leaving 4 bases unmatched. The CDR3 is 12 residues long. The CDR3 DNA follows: TGTGCCAGCAGTTCGGGACAGTTCGGCTACACCTTC. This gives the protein CASSSGQFGYTF.

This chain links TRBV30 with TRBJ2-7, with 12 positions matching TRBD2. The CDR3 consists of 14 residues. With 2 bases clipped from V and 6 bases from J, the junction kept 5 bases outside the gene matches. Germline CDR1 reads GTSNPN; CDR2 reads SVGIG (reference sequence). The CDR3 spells CAWSSSGGAIEQYF. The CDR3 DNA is TGTGCCTGGAGTTCTAGCGGGGGGGCAATCGAGCAGTACTTC.

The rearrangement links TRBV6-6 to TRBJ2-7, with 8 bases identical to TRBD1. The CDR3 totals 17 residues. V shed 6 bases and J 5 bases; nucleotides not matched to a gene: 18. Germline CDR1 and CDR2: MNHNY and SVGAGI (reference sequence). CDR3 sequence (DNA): TGTGCCAGCAGCCGACAGACCCAGGGGGCAAGGGCCCACGAGCAGTACTTC. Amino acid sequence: CASSRQTQGARAHEQYF.

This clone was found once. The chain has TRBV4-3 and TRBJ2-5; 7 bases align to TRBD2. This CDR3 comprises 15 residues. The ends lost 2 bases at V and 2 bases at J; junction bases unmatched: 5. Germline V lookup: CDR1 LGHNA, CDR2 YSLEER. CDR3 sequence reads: CASSQSPGGQETQYF. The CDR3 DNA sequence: TGCGCCAGCAGCCAATCCCCGGGGGGACAAGAGACCCAGTACTTC.

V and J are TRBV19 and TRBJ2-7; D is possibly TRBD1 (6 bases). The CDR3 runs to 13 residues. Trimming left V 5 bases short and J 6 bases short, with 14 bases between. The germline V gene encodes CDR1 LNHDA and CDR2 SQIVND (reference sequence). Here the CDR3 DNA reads TGTGCCAGTAGTCTCACAGGGATGGCCGAGCAGTACTTC. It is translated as CASSLTGMAEQYF.

As DNA, the CDR3 is TGTGCCAGCAGTTTACGAGGCCCCGCCGGTTACGAGCAGTACTTC. It encodes CASSLRGPAGYEQYF. The chain joins TRBV27 to TRBJ2-7; D is unresolved. This CDR3 is 15 amino acids long. Germline V gives CDR1 MNHEY, CDR2 SMNVEV (reference sequence). V gave up 2 bases and J gave up 4 bases, with 15 bases separating them.

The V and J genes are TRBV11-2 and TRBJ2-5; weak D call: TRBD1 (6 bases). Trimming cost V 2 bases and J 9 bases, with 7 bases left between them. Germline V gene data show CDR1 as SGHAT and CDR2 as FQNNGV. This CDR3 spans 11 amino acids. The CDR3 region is CASSLSGAQYF. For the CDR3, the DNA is TGTGCCAGCAGCTTATCAGGGGCCCAGTACTTC. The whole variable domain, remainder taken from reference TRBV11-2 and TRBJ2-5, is EAGVAQSPRYKIIEKRQSVAFWCNPISGHATLYWYQQILGQGPKLLIQFQNNGVVDDSQLPKDRFSAERLKGVDSTLKIQPAKLEDSAVYLCASSLSGAQYFGPGTRLLVL.

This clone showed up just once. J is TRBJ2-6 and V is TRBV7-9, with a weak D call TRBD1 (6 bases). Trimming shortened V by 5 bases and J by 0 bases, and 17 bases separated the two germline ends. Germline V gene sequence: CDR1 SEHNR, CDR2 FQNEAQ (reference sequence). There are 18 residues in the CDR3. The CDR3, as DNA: TGTGCCAGCAGCCCCCCAGGACAGAGCTACTCTGGGGCCAACGTCCTGACTTTC. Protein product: CASSPPGQSYSGANVLTF.